This T cell receptor beta chain appears in the sequencing data of a study of response to subunit inactivated influenza vaccine. Broader study findings: The authors suggested that every seasonal influenza vaccination recruits few new T cells.

This clonotype was observed a handful of times. Its specificity is unknown. TCRdb processed the RT-PCR reads anew with MiXCR; each CDR3 protein has one entry. The sample records 650,000 or so distinct CDR3 sequences, 13% to 15% being singletons. CDR1 is SGHRS, CDR2 YFSETQ, per germline. V lost 4 bases, J lost 3 bases, and 9 bases stayed unmatched. This CDR3 contains 15 residues. V gene TRBV5-1 combines with J gene TRBJ1-2, with 7 bases matching TRBD1. The sequence derives from a man over 45 who received an inactivated influenza vaccine. Sequenced here: PBMCs from blood, sampled 14 to 15 days before vaccination. CDR3 in amino acids: CASSVFDRDYYGYTF. As DNA, the CDR3 is TGCGCCAGCAGCGTTTTCGACAGGGACTACTATGGCTACACCTTC.